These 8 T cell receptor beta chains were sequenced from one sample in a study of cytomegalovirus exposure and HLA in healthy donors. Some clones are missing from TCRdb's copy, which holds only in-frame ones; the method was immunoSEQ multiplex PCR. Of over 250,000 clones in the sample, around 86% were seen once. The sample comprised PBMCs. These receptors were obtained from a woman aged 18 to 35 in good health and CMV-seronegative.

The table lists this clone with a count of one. The CDR3 here is CASSLETVYGYTF. CDR3 bases: TGTGCCAGCAGCTTGGAGACAGTCTATGGCTACACCTTC. This sequence joins TRBV5-6 and TRBJ1-2; weak D call: TRBD1 (5 bases). The CDR3 contains 13 residues. Germline V gene lookup returns CDR1 SGHDT and CDR2 YYEEEE. Trimming stripped 0 bases from V and 4 bases from J, with 7 bases between.

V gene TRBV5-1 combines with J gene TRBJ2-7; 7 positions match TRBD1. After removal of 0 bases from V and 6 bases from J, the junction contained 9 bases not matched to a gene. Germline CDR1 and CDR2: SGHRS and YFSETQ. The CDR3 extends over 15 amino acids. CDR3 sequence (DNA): TGCGCCAGCAGCTTGGAAGGGGGCTTTCGGCGCGAGCAGTACTTC. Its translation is CASSLEGGFRREQYF. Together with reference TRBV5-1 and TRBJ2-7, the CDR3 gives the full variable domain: KAGVTQTPRYLIKTRGQQVTLSCSPISGHRSVSWYQQTPGQGLQFLFEYFSETQRNKGNFPGRFSGRQFSNSRSEMNVSTLELGDSALYLCASSLEGGFRREQYFGPGTRLTVT.

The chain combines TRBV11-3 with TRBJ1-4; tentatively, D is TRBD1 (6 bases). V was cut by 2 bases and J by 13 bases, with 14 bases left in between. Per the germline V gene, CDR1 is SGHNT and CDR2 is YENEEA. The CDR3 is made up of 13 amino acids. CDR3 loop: CASSLTGFEGLFF. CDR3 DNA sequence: TGTGCCAGCAGCTTAACAGGGTTTGAGGGACTGTTTTTT.

CDR3 in amino acids: CASSQPGQGTYEQYF. The CDR3 DNA reads as TGCGCCAGCAGCCAGCCGGGACAGGGGACCTACGAGCAGTACTTC. The J gene is TRBJ2-7, the V gene TRBV4-1; TRBD1 matches at 10 bases. V lost 3 bases and J lost 2; bases outside the gene matches: 4. This CDR3 is 15 amino acids long. Germline loops: CDR1 MGHRA, CDR2 YSYEKL.

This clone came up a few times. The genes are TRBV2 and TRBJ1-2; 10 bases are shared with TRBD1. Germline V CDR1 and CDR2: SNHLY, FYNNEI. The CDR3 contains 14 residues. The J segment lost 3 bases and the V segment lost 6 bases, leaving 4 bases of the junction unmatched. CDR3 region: CASRVGQGDYGYTF. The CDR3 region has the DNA TGTGCCAGCAGAGTAGGACAGGGGGACTATGGCTACACCTTC.

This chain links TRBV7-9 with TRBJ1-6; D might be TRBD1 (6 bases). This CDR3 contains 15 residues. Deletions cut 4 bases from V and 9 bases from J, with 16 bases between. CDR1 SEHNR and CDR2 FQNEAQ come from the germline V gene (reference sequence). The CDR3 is CASSSRDKLTSPLHF. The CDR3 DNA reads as TGTGCCAGCAGCTCACGGGACAAATTAACTTCACCCCTCCACTTT.

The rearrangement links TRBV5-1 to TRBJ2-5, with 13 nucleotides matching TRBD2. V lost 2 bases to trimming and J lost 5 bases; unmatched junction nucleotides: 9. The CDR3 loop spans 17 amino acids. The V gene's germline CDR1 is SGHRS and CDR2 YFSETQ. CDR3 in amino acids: CASSFRTSGGTGETQYF. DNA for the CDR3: TGCGCCAGCAGCTTTCGGACTAGCGGGGGAACTGGCGAGACCCAGTACTTC. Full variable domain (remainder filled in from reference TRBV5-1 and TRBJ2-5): KAGVTQTPRYLIKTRGQQVTLSCSPISGHRSVSWYQQTPGQGLQFLFEYFSETQRNKGNFPGRFSGRQFSNSRSEMNVSTLELGDSALYLCASSFRTSGGTGETQYFGPGTRLLVL.

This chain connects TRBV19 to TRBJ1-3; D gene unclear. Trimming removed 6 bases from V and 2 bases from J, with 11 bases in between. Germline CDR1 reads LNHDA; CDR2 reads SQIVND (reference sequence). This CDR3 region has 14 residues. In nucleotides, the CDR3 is TGTGCCAGTAGCATTCGGGTAACTGGAAACACCATATATTTT. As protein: CASSIRVTGNTIYF.